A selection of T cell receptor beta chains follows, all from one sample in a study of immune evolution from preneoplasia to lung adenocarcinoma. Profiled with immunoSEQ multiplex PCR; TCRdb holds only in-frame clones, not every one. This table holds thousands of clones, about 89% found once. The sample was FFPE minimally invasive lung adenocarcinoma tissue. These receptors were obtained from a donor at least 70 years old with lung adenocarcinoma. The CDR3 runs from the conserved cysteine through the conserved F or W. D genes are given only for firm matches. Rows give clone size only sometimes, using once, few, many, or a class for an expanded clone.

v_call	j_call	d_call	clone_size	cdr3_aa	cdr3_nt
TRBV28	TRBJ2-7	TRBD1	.	CASGPQPGQQEQYF	TGTGCCAGCGGGCCTCAACCGGGACAGCAAGAGCAGTACTTC
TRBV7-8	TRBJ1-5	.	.	CASSLGEDQPQHF	TGTGCCAGCAGCTTAGGAGAGGATCAGCCCCAGCATTTT
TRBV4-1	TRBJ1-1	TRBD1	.	CASSQEFDRVVGTFF	TGCGCCAGCAGCCAAGAATTCGACAGGGTCGTTGGAACTTTCTTT
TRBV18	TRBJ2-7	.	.	CASSPATYEQYF	TGTGCCAGCTCACCAGCGACTTACGAGCAGTACTTC
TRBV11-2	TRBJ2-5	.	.	CASSIHQETQYF	TGTGCCAGCAGCATCCACCAAGAGACCCAGTACTTC
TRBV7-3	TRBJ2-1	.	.	CASSFGLYNEQFF	TGTGCCAGCAGCTTTGGACTATACAATGAGCAGTTCTTC
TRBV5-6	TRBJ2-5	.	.	CASSSPYQQETQYF	TGTGCCAGCAGCTCCCCCTATCAGCAAGAGACCCAGTACTTC
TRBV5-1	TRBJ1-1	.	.	CASSLGGGYTEAFF	TGCGCCAGCAGCTTGGGGGGTGGGTACACTGAAGCTTTCTTT
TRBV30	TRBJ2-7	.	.	CACSGTPYEQYF	TGTGCCTGTTCAGGGACTCCCTACGAGCAGTACTTC
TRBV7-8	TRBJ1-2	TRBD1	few	CASSLSSGGDYGYTF	TGTGCCAGCAGCTTGAGCTCAGGGGGGGACTATGGCTACACCTTC
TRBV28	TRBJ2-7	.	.	CASSFKGTYYEQYF	TGTGCCAGCAGTTTCAAAGGGACATACTACGAGCAGTACTTC
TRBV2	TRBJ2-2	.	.	CASTRSTGELFF	TGTGCCAGCACACGGAGCACCGGGGAGCTGTTTTTT
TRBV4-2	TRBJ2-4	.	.	CASSPLGPKNIQYF	TGTGCCAGCAGCCCCCTGGGACCAAAAAACATTCAGTACTTC
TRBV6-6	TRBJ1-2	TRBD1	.	CATSTPQGAPGGYTF	TGTGCCACCTCAACGCCACAGGGGGCGCCGGGTGGCTACACCTTC
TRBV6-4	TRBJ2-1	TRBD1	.	CASSDGTQGAEQFF	TGTGCCAGCAGTGACGGAACACAGGGGGCTGAGCAGTTCTTC
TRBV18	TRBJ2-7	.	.	CASSPGYEQYF	TGTGCCAGCTCCCCTGGCTACGAGCAGTACTTC
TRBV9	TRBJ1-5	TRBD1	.	CASSAGTADRPQHF	TGTGCCAGCAGCGCCGGGACAGCGGATCGGCCCCAGCATTTT
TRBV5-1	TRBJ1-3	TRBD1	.	CASSGTANSGNTIYF	TGCGCCAGCAGCGGGACAGCCAACTCTGGAAACACCATATATTTT
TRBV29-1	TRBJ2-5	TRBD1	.	CSAKDRVETQYF	TGCAGCGCCAAAGACAGGGTTGAGACCCAGTACTTC
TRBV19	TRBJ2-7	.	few	CASSAGVTYEQYF	TGTGCCAGTAGTGCAGGGGTAACCTACGAGCAGTACTTC
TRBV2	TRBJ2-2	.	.	CASSEWYRRNTGELFF	TGTGCCAGCAGTGAATGGTACAGGAGAAACACCGGGGAGCTGTTTTTT
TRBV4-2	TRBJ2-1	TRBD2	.	CASSQELTGGPLSEQFF	TGTGCCAGCAGCCAAGAGTTGACGGGAGGGCCCTTAAGTGAGCAGTTCTTC
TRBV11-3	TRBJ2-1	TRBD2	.	CASSRERERYEQFF	TGTGCCAGCAGCCGGGAGCGGGAGCGATATGAGCAGTTCTTC
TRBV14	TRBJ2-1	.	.	CASSLLLTGDNNEQFF	TGTGCCAGCAGCCTTCTTCTGACGGGAGATAACAATGAGCAGTTCTTC
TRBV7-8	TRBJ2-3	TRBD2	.	CASKRVAGVSDTQYF	TGTGCCAGCAAGAGGGTAGCGGGAGTCTCGGATACGCAGTATTTT
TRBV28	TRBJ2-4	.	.	CASSLGLVAKNIQYF	TGTGCCAGCAGTTTGGGGCTGGTAGCCAAAAACATTCAGTACTTC
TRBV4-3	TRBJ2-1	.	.	CASSQGWNSYNEQFF	TGCGCCAGCAGCCAAGGGTGGAACTCCTACAATGAGCAGTTCTTC
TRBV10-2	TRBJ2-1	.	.	CASSEAGWNEQFF	TGCGCCAGCAGTGAGGCGGGGTGGAATGAGCAGTTCTTC
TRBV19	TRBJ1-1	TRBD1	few	CATTKFRDSLWEAFF	TGTGCCACCACCAAGTTCCGGGACAGCCTCTGGGAAGCTTTCTTT
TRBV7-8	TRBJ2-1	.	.	CASSDSWSSYNEQFF	TGTGCCAGCAGCGATTCCTGGAGCTCCTACAATGAGCAGTTCTTC
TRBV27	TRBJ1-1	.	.	CASRLTANTEAFF	TGTGCCAGCAGACTGACAGCAAACACTGAAGCTTTCTTT
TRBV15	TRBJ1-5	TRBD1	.	CATSRGQGVQPQHF	TGTGCCACCAGCAGGGGACAGGGCGTACAGCCCCAGCATTTT